This record looks at one T cell receptor beta chain sequence and its context. The sample comes from a study of shared clonotypes between healthy human individuals. Study summary: CD4 naive and memory got three plates each, CD8 naive two, CD8 memory one.

TCRdb's table, derived via immunoSEQ multiplex PCR, lists solely in-frame clones and lacks some. This table holds millions of clones, approximately 95% found once. The CDR3 has 16 residues. Germline V gives CDR1 SGDLS, CDR2 YYNGEE. J was trimmed by 4 bases and V by 4 bases; bases with no gene match: 9. As defined, naive CD8 cells were CD45RO-negative and positively selected for CCR7, with terminally differentiated effector memory CD45RA+ cells excluded. Sequenced: naive CD8+ T cells sorted from blood. The sequence was collected from a man younger than 35 in good health. The chain joins TRBV9 to TRBJ2-3, with 10 bases identical to TRBD1. The CDR3 DNA is TGTGCCAGCAGCCCACTGGGACAGGGGTTGGCAGATACGCAGTATTTT. It translates to CASSPLGQGLADTQYF.